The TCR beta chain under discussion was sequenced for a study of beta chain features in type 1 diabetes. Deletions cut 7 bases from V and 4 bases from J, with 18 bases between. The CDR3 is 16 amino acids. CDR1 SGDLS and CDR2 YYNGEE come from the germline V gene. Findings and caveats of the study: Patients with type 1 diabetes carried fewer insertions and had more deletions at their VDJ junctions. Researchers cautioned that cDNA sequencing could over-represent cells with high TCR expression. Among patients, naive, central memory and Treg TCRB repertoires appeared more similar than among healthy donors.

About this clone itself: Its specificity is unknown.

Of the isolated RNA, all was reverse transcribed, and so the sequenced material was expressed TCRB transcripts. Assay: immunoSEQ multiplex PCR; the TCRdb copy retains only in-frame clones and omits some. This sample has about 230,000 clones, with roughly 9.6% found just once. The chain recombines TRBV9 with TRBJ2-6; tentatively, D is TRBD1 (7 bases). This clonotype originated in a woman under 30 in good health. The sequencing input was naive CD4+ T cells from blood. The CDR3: CASGGGGLSGANVLTF. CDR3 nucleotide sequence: TGTGCCAGCGGAGGGGGCGGACTATCAGGGGCCAACGTCCTGACTTTC.